The rows below give T cell receptor beta chains drawn from one sample of a study of T cell responses to AZD1222 COVID-19 vaccine. Some clones are missing from TCRdb's copy, which holds only in-frame ones; the method was immunoSEQ multiplex PCR. The data hold hundreds of thousands of clones, with about 92% observed a single time. This sample comprised peripheral blood, obtained on day 0 of MenACWY control vaccination. These TCRs come from an adult in good health. Each CDR3 is given with its conserved first and last residue. D genes are given only for firm matches. Rows may omit the clone size; those that give it use once, few, many or a size class.

j_call v_call clone_size d_call cdr3_nt cdr3_aa
TRBJ1-3 TRBV6-5 - - TGTGCCAGCAGTTATTCGGGGACTGGAAACACCATATATTTT CASSYSGTGNTIYF
TRBJ1-1 TRBV2 once TRBD1 TGTGCCAGCAGGGTACAGGGGTTCGGTGAAGCTTTCTTT CASRVQGFGEAFF
TRBJ1-1 TRBV6-4 - - TGTGCCAGCAGAGGACAGAACACTGAAGCTTTCTTT CASRGQNTEAFF
TRBJ2-7 TRBV7-2 - - TGTGCCAGCAGTCTACACGGCTCCGGGACTTCCTACGAGCAGTACTTC CASSLHGSGTSYEQYF
TRBJ1-1 TRBV2 - - TGTGCCAGCAGTGACGAACACACTGAAGCTTTCTTT CASSDEHTEAFF
TRBJ2-1 TRBV19 - - TGTGCCAGTAGTGGCCTATTATACAATGAGCAGTTCTTC CASSGLLYNEQFF
TRBJ2-2 TRBV7-2 - TRBD2 TGTGCCAGCAGCCCCCAGCGGGGGGGCCCCGGGGAGCTGTTTTTT CASSPQRGGPGELFF
TRBJ1-1 TRBV7-2 - TRBD1 TGTGCCAGCAGCGAACGGGTGACAGGGCTTGAAGCTTTCTTT CASSERVTGLEAFF
TRBJ2-1 TRBV28 - - TGTGCCAGCAGTTTAGGCTGGAACAATGAGCAGTTCTTC CASSLGWNNEQFF
TRBJ1-5 TRBV27 - TRBD1 TGTGCCAGCAGTTTATCCGACAGGGGCAATCAGCCCCAGCATTTT CASSLSDRGNQPQHF
TRBJ1-5 TRBV30 - TRBD1 TGTGCCTGGACGGAGCAGGGGGCGAACAATCAGCCCCAGCATTTT CAWTEQGANNQPQHF
TRBJ1-3 TRBV7-8 - - TGTGCCAGCAGCCCCCGGGAGGGGTCAACAGGAAACACCATATATTTT CASSPREGSTGNTIYF
TRBJ2-7 TRBV20-1 - - TGCAGTGCTAGGGGAGACTACGAGCAGTACTTC CSARGDYEQYF
TRBJ2-5 TRBV10-2 - TRBD2 TGCGCCAGCAGTGAATTTGGCGGGGGGGGAGAGACCCAGTACTTC CASSEFGGGGETQYF
TRBJ1-4 TRBV3-1/TRBV3-2 few - TGTGCCAGCAGGGATATTGCAACTAATGAAAAACTGTTTTTT CASRDIATNEKLFF
TRBJ1-5 TRBV30 - - TGTGCCTGGAGCTCAGCCCTTGATCAGCCCCAGCATTTT CAWSSALDQPQHF
TRBJ1-4 TRBV19 - TRBD1 TGTGCCAGTAGCTACTCCGGGACAGGGCCTGAAAAACTGTTTTTT CASSYSGTGPEKLFF
TRBJ1-2 TRBV18 - - TGTGCCAGCTCACCAAAGGGACATCGAAATGGCTACACCTTC CASSPKGHRNGYTF
TRBJ2-3 TRBV30 - - TGTGCCTGGACCCTTAGTCATCGGACAGATACGCAGTATTTT CAWTLSHRTDTQYF
TRBJ2-5 TRBV28 - - TGTGCCAGCAGTCTCCTCCGCCTCTCAGCAGAGACCCAGTACTTC CASSLLRLSAETQYF
TRBJ1-5 TRBV14 - - TGTGCCAGCAGCCAAGATTGGAATCAGCCCCAGCATTTT CASSQDWNQPQHF
TRBJ2-1 TRBV7-2 - - TGTGCCAGCAGCTTAGCCGTTAGCGCCACCTACAATGAGCAGTTCTTC CASSLAVSATYNEQFF
TRBJ1-2 TRBV15 - - TGTGCCACCAGCAATTCTTGGGCCCAGGGGGGCTACACCTTC CATSNSWAQGGYTF
TRBJ1-5 TRBV18 - TRBD1 TGTGCCAGCTCACCATTCGGACAGGTAGATCAGCCCCAGCATTTT CASSPFGQVDQPQHF
TRBJ1-4 TRBV6-5 - - TGTGCCAGCAGTTACTCGCCCAGGGGCGGTGAAAAACTGTTTTTT CASSYSPRGGEKLFF
TRBJ1-2 TRBV11-2 - - TGTGCCAGCAGCTTAATGGAGGGGAACTATGGCTACACCTTC CASSLMEGNYGYTF
TRBJ1-2 TRBV4-1 - - TGCGCCAGCAGCCAGGGTATGATGGGGCGCGCTCTTGGGGAATATGGCTACACCTTC CASSQGMMGRALGEYGYTF
TRBJ2-1 TRBV5-1 - TRBD2 TGCGCCAGCAGCCCCACTAGCGGGGGGGCCGGGGAGCAGTTCTTC CASSPTSGGAGEQFF
TRBJ2-1 TRBV7-6 few - TGTGCCAGCAGCTCAGTGCTGGGCTCCTACAATGAGCAGTTCTTC CASSSVLGSYNEQFF
TRBJ1-2 TRBV10-3 once - TGTGCCATCAGTGACAGGGCCTACTACTATGGCTACACCTTC CAISDRAYYYGYTF
TRBJ1-1 TRBV30 - - TGTGCCTGGAGTAGGACCTCAGCGGCTTTCTTT CAWSRTSAAFF
TRBJ2-5 TRBV18 - - TGTGCCAGCTCACAATCGGGCCCCGTAGAGACCCAGTACTTC CASSQSGPVETQYF
TRBJ1-5 TRBV19 - TRBD1 TGTGCCAGTAGCCTAAGGGACAGGGGCTCTTGGCAGCCCCAGCATTTT CASSLRDRGSWQPQHF
TRBJ2-3 TRBV30 - TRBD2 TGTGCCTGGAGGACTAGCGGTCCTACGCAGTATTTT CAWRTSGPTQYF